In this sample, the clone carrying this T cell receptor (beta chain) turned up once. The germline V gene has CDR1 KGHSH and CDR2 LQKENI. V lost 5 bases to trimming and J lost 4 bases, with 18 bases between them. This CDR3 contains 16 residues. This sample is drawn from a study of blood T cell repertoires in COVID-19. Methods used by the authors: Nucleated cell number was recorded as an estimate derived from reference gene primer amplification. Sequencing was performed with immunoSEQ multiplex PCR; in TCRdb, only in-frame clones are kept and a portion is missing. For V, J and clone size, that table is used; D and trimming come from the DNA. The table lists a few hundred thousand clones, around 89% of them singletons.

Sample: peripheral blood. The chain has TRBV18 and TRBJ1-3; unclear D gene. The sequence came from a man in his forties with acute or convalescent COVID-19. For the CDR3, the DNA is TGTGCCAGCTCATCGAGTAGCCCGCTCTCCGGAAACACCATATATTTT. Its translation is CASSSSSPLSGNTIYF.